The 23 T cell receptor beta chains below were found in one sample sequenced in a study of long-term antiretroviral therapy in people with HIV. Run at survey level, the immunoSEQ assay was version v3.0. The assay was immunoSEQ multiplex PCR, and TCRdb's table has in-frame clones only and misses some. The table includes some 25,000 clones, 60% to 85% detected once. The material sequenced was unsorted PBMCs, taken 2.1 years after starting antiretroviral therapy. These TCRs come from a man aged 25-45 years with HIV.

This sequence joins TRBV7-8 and TRBJ1-1; no clear D. V lost 5 bases to trimming and J lost 0 bases, with 10 bases between them. Per germline, CDR1 SGHVS and CDR2 FQNEAQ. This CDR3 contains 14 residues. CDR3 in amino acids: CASSKTGLNTEAFF. In nucleotides, the CDR3 is TGTGCCAGCAGCAAAACCGGACTGAACACTGAAGCTTTCTTT.

J is TRBJ2-3 and V is TRBV27, with D possibly being TRBD1 (7 bases). V lost 5 bases to trimming and J lost 4 bases, with 19 bases between them. The CDR3 totals 16 residues. Germline CDR1 reads MNHEY; CDR2 reads SMNVEV (reference sequence). The CDR3 loop reads CASSLLDRDLSDTQYF. The CDR3 nucleotides read TGTGCCAGCAGTCTCCTTGACAGGGACTTATCAGATACGCAGTATTTT.

The J gene is TRBJ2-3, the V gene TRBV5-5, with D tentatively TRBD1 (6 bases). CDR3 size: 16 residues. Trimming shortened V by 4 bases and J by 3 bases, and 18 bases separated the two germline ends. CDR1 SGHKS and CDR2 YYEKEE come from the germline V gene (reference sequence). The CDR3 sequence is CASSIGQPRGTDTQYF. The CDR3 nucleotides read TGTGCCAGCAGCATTGGACAGCCGAGAGGTACAGATACGCAGTATTTT.

The V and J genes are TRBV25-1 and TRBJ2-1, with 7 nucleotides matching TRBD2. Germline trimming cut 4 bases from V and 4 bases from J; bases unmatched to any gene: 4. CDR1 MGHDK and CDR2 SYGVNS come from the germline V gene. The CDR3 is 14 residues long. CDR3 DNA: TGTGCCAGCAGTGGCCTAGCGGAGTACAATGAGCAGTTCTTC. It yields the protein CASSGLAEYNEQFF.

The chain recombines TRBV27 with TRBJ2-7; TRBD1 is a possible D gene (6 bases). Trimming stripped 8 bases from V and 6 bases from J, with 14 bases between. This CDR3 contains 12 residues. Germline V gene lookup returns CDR1 MNHEY and CDR2 SMNVEV (reference sequence). CDR3 nucleotides: TGTGCCAGCGGCTACAGGGAGTTCGAGCAGTACTTC. It specifies CASGYREFEQYF.

This rearrangement joins TRBV11-2 to TRBJ1-4, with D unresolved. Looked up from germline, CDR1 is SGHAT and CDR2 is FQNNGV. This CDR3 comprises 14 residues. The ends were cut back, 5 bases at V and 8 bases at J, with 15 bases in the middle. In nucleotides, the CDR3 is TGTGCCAGCAGCCCCTATGGGCAGACCGAAAAACTGTTTTTT. Residues: CASSPYGQTEKLFF.

This chain connects TRBV25-1 to TRBJ2-7; 7 bases agree with TRBD1. This CDR3 has 15 amino acids. The V gene end was trimmed by 5 bases and the J gene end by 2 bases; junction bases not matched to a gene: 9. Germline CDR1 is MGHDK and CDR2 is SYGVNS. The CDR3 here is CASSKTGALAYEQYF. The CDR3 DNA sequence: TGTGCCAGCAGTAAAACAGGGGCCCTAGCCTACGAGCAGTACTTC.

The chain couples TRBV18 to TRBJ2-7; 8 nucleotides agree with TRBD2. With V trimmed by 3 bases and J by 4 bases, 8 bases remained unmatched. The CDR3 totals 15 residues. Germline-derived CDR1 and CDR2 are KGHSH and LQKENI. For the CDR3, the DNA is TGTGCCAGCTCACCCGTGACTAGCGCACAATACGAGCAGTACTTC. This sequence encodes CASSPVTSAQYEQYF.

The chain employs TRBV28 and TRBJ1-4, with TRBD1 as a possible D gene (6 bases). Germline V gene data show CDR1 as MDHEN and CDR2 as SYDVKM. This CDR3 is built from 13 residues. Trimming shortened V by 5 bases and J by 8 bases, and 12 bases separated the two germline ends. This chain's CDR3 is CASSRRQDEKLFF. CDR3 DNA sequence: TGTGCCAGCAGTCGCAGACAGGACGAAAAACTGTTTTTT.

This chain joins TRBV14 and TRBJ1-4; unclear D gene. The CDR3 is 12 residues long. The V end was cut by 1 base, the J end by 8 bases, with 5 bases between. CDR1 and CDR2 (germline): SGHDN, FVKESK. The CDR3: CASSQVREKLFF. CDR3 coding DNA: TGTGCCAGCAGCCAAGTAAGGGAAAAACTGTTTTTT.

The V and J genes are TRBV27 and TRBJ2-1; TRBD2 matches at 8 bases. Trimming cost V 8 bases and J 7 bases; bases outside gene matches: 13. The CDR3 length is 15 residues. CDR1 is MNHEY and CDR2 is SMNVEV in the germline V gene (reference sequence). CDR3 amino acids: CASRWGSGRSNEQFF. The CDR3 DNA reads as TGTGCCAGCCGCTGGGGAAGCGGGAGATCAAATGAGCAGTTCTTC.

The V and J genes are TRBV6-6 and TRBJ2-2; unclear D gene. Germline CDR1 is MNHNY and CDR2 is SVGAGI (reference sequence). V was clipped by 7 bases and J by 6 bases, with 18 bases between them. This CDR3 region has 15 residues. CDR3 coding DNA: TGTGCCAGCAACCCAACCTTCTCCCCCCCCGGGGAGCTGTTTTTT. As protein: CASNPTFSPPGELFF.

This clone was seen only a few times. The chain employs TRBV6-1 and TRBJ2-7; TRBD1 matches 7 bases. Germline V lookup: CDR1 MNHNS, CDR2 SASEGT. Trimming took 7 bases from V and 3 from J; bases not matched to a gene: 6. The CDR3 runs to 13 residues. This CDR3 is CASTQGESYEQYF. As DNA, the CDR3 is TGTGCCAGCACCCAGGGGGAGAGCTACGAGCAGTACTTC.

This clone was seen just once. CDR3 sequence (DNA): TGTGCCAGCAGCTCGACCAGCTCCGGCTCCTACAATGAGCAGTTCTTC. It codes for CASSSTSSGSYNEQFF. This rearrangement joins TRBV5-4 to TRBJ2-1; D unclear. Per the germline V gene, CDR1 is SGHNT and CDR2 is YYREEE (reference sequence). This CDR3 spans 16 amino acids. Deletions cut 3 bases from V and 0 bases from J, with 13 bases between.

The rearrangement links TRBV6-1 to TRBJ1-2, with D hard to call. Deletions cut 1 base from V and 6 bases from J, with 9 bases between. The germline V gene has CDR1 MNHNS and CDR2 SASEGT. The CDR3 loop spans 13 amino acids. In DNA, the CDR3 is TGTGCCAGCAGTGAAGTGGTAAGCGATGGCTACACCTTC. Translating gives CASSEVVSDGYTF.

This chain connects TRBV6-1 to TRBJ2-7; tentative D call: TRBD2 (5 bases). Germline CDR1 is MNHNS and CDR2 is SASEGT. V was shortened by 6 bases and J by 4 bases, with 10 bases between the two germline ends. The CDR3 has 12 residues. This CDR3 reads CASSSEGYEQYF. DNA for the CDR3: TGTGCCAGCAGCTCCGAGGGTTACGAGCAGTACTTC.

The chain couples TRBV28 to TRBJ2-3, with 15 bases lining up with TRBD2. Germline CDR1 reads MDHEN; CDR2 reads SYDVKM. J lost 1 base, V lost 2 bases, and 13 bases had no gene match. CDR3 size: 21 residues. The CDR3 loop is CASSLGKGWGLAGGGTDTQYF. The CDR3 DNA follows: TGTGCCAGCAGTTTAGGGAAAGGATGGGGACTAGCGGGGGGCGGCACAGATACGCAGTATTTT.

The chain is built from TRBV18 and TRBJ2-7, with TRBD1 matching 7 bases. Germline V gene sequence: CDR1 KGHSH, CDR2 LQKENI. This CDR3 has 15 amino acids. V shed 3 bases, J shed 0 bases, and the junction held 5 bases outside the gene matches. The CDR3, as DNA: TGTGCCAGCTCACCCCAGGGACAGCTCTCCTACGAGCAGTACTTC. Translated, it gives CASSPQGQLSYEQYF.

This clone was seen once. The V call is TRBV28, the J call TRBJ1-2; tentatively, D is TRBD1 (6 bases). CDR1 and CDR2 (germline): MDHEN, SYDVKM. CDR3 length: 15 amino acids. The V gene lost 6 bases and the J gene lost 2 bases, with 16 bases spanning the gap. CDR3 coding DNA: TGTGCCAGCAGGACCGCGGACAGATTAAACTATGGCTACACCTTC. Residues: CASRTADRLNYGYTF.

The chain recombines TRBV28 with TRBJ1-4; no clear D gene. The CDR3 runs 14 residues. Between the trimmed V and J ends, which lost 6 bases and 4 bases, there was a span of 12 bases. Germline CDR1 reads MDHEN; CDR2 reads SYDVKM. The CDR3: CASSSRYFNEKLFF. CDR3 nucleotides: TGTGCCAGCAGCAGCAGGTATTTTAATGAAAAACTGTTTTTT. Drawing the rest from reference TRBV28 and TRBJ1-4, the complete variable domain is DVKVTQSSRYLVKRTGEKVFLECVQDMDHENMFWYRQDPGLGLRLIYFSYDVKMKEKGDIPEGYSVSREKKERFSLILESASTNQTSMYLCASSSRYFNEKLFFGSGTQLSVL.

The J gene is TRBJ2-7, the V gene TRBV7-9; D call uncertain. The CDR3 extends over 13 amino acids. Germline V gives CDR1 SEHNR, CDR2 FQNEAQ (reference sequence). V shed 11 bases and J shed 3 bases, with 17 bases lying between them. The CDR3 DNA follows: TGTGCCGTAGGCCCTAGGCAGGACTACGAGCAGTACTTC. Translated: CAVGPRQDYEQYF.

This clone was detected once. The chain combines TRBV11-2 with TRBJ2-2; tentative D call: TRBD1 (6 bases). Trimming shortened V by 6 bases and J by 1 base, and 9 bases separated the two germline ends. The CDR3 contains 14 residues. Germline V gene sequence: CDR1 SGHAT, CDR2 FQNNGV. The DNA for the CDR3 is TGTGCCAGCAGTTTCAGGGGGAACACCGGGGAGCTGTTTTTT. It translates to CASSFRGNTGELFF.

The V and J genes are TRBV27 and TRBJ2-3; a possible D gene is TRBD1 (6 bases). Trimming left V 5 bases short and J 4 bases short, with 10 bases between. Germline V CDR1 and CDR2: MNHEY, SMNVEV (reference sequence). The CDR3 extends over 13 amino acids. The CDR3 loop is CASSRTGPDTQYF. CDR3 bases: TGTGCCAGCAGTCGAACAGGGCCAGATACGCAGTATTTT.